The 9 T cell receptor beta chains below were found in one sample sequenced in a study of beta chain features in type 1 diabetes (dated by TCRdb to between 2018 and 2020). Broad study findings and their caveats: In all four CD4+ subsets, TCRB CDR3 length was moderately but significantly shorter in type 1 diabetes patients.

The method behind the library was the immunoSEQ multiplex PCR assay. The entire amount of isolated RNA was reverse transcribed using the High Capacity cDNA Reverse Transcription Kit, so the sequenced TCRB transcripts were expressed ones. Held by TCRdb, this immuneACCESS table contains in-frame sequences only and omits some clones. Under half of the omission traces to an unresolved V gene where checked; the cause of the rest is unknown. This sample comprises 350,000 to 450,000 clones, around 12% of them detected only once. The leading ten clones occupy about 0.01% of the sample. Antigen specificity for these receptors is unknown. Sample: naive CD4+ T cells from blood. The sample's cell subset or site, from its label and the paper: true naive CD4+ T cells. These receptors all stem from a woman between 18 and 30 years old with type 1 diabetes.

This clone appeared a few times. The chain is built from TRBV11-3 and TRBJ2-5; 7 bases are a match to TRBD2. The CDR3 covers 14 residues. CDR1 and CDR2 (germline): SGHNT, YENEEA. J lost 0 bases, V lost 7 bases, and 5 bases had no gene match. In nucleotides, the CDR3 is TGTGCCAGCACCACAAGCGGGAACCAAGAGACCCAGTACTTC. It codes for CASTTSGNQETQYF.

This rearrangement joins TRBV11-2 to TRBJ2-7, with TRBD1 as a possible D gene (6 bases). V was shortened by 0 bases and J by 1 base, with 10 bases between the two germline ends. In germline, CDR1 is SGHAT, CDR2 FQNNGV. The CDR3 covers 15 residues. The CDR3, as DNA: TGTGCCAGCAGCTTAGATCCAGGGGATTCCTACGAGCAGTACTTC. Protein: CASSLDPGDSYEQYF.

On this clone itself: One end of the junction varies from germline; a read error may be responsible. The V call is TRBV7-7, the J call TRBJ2-7, with 8 positions matching TRBD2. The CDR3 length is 15 residues. CDR1 and CDR2 (germline): SSHAT, FNYEAQ (reference sequence). CDR3 coding DNA: TGTGCTAGCAGCTTAGAGGCGGGAGGAGGCTACGAGCAGTACTTC. Translating gives CASSLEAGGGYEQYF.

The chain recombines TRBV4-2 with TRBJ2-3, with D hard to call. V lost 0 bases and J 2 bases, leaving 6 bases between the germline ends. CDR3 length equals 14 residues. Germline V gene data show CDR1 as LGHNA and CDR2 as YNFKEQ. The CDR3 nucleotides read TGTGCCAGCAGCCAAGATCCCTACACAGATACGCAGTATTTT. Amino acids: CASSQDPYTDTQYF.

The V and J genes are TRBV29-1 and TRBJ2-5; TRBD2 matches at 7 bases. The junction had 7 bases not matched to a gene; V was cut back by 4 bases and J by 2 bases. This CDR3 has 14 amino acids. The germline V gene encodes CDR1 SQVTM and CDR2 ANQGSEA. The CDR3 nucleotides are TGCAGCGTTGTTGGGCTAGCGGTACAAGAGACCCAGTACTTC. Translation gives CSVVGLAVQETQYF. Based on the CDR3 plus reference TRBV29-1 and TRBJ2-5, the full variable domain is SAVISQKPSRDICQRGTSLTIQCQVDSQVTMMFWYRQQPGQSLTLIATANQGSEATYESGFVIDKFPISRPNLTFSTLTVSNMSPEDSSIYLCSVVGLAVQETQYFGPGTRLLVL.

The V gene is TRBV5-4, the J gene TRBJ2-7; D may be TRBD1 (6 bases). The length of the CDR3 is 15 residues. In germline, CDR1 is SGHNT, CDR2 YYREEE (reference sequence). The ends were cut back, 3 bases at V and 2 bases at J, with 15 bases in the middle. CDR3 sequence reads: CASSSYTGTPYEQYF. The CDR3 bases are TGTGCCAGCAGCTCATACACCGGGACACCCTACGAGCAGTACTTC.

This clone was seen more than once but under ten times. The chain employs TRBV6-1 and TRBJ2-7; possible D gene TRBD1, 5 bases. Germline V gives CDR1 MNHNS, CDR2 SASEGT. The CDR3 is 13 amino acids. V lost 7 bases and J 5 bases, leaving 15 bases between the germline ends. The CDR3 DNA reads TGTGCCAGCACAGGGTTGTCATCTCACGAGCAGTACTTC. It codes for CASTGLSSHEQYF.

The rearrangement uses TRBV29-1 and TRBJ2-6; 8 bases agree with TRBD1. The junction had 4 bases not matched to a gene; V was cut back by 6 bases and J by 0 bases. This CDR3 contains 15 residues. Germline loops: CDR1 SQVTM, CDR2 ANQGSEA. The CDR3: CSVEQGGSGANVLTF. The CDR3 nucleotides are TGCAGCGTCGAACAGGGGGGCTCTGGGGCCAACGTCCTGACTTTC.

The chain couples TRBV7-9 to TRBJ1-3, with TRBD1 as a possible D gene (6 bases). CDR1 is SEHNR and CDR2 is FQNEAQ in the germline V gene (reference sequence). V lost 3 bases and J lost 3, with 18 bases in between. The CDR3 loop spans 17 amino acids. The CDR3 region is CASSLGRRGNLGNTIYF. CDR3 nucleotides: TGTGCCAGCAGCTTGGGCAGAAGGGGGAACCTTGGAAACACCATATATTTT.